Following are 4 T cell receptor beta chains from one sample sequenced in a study of blood T cell repertoires in COVID-19. Repertoires were generated with immunoSEQ multiplex PCR, while TCRdb's copy carries only in-frame clones and drops some. The profile shows around 100,000 clones, around 85% of them singletons. Sequencing was performed on peripheral blood. The receptors derive from a man between 65 and 80 years old with active or convalescent COVID-19.

The chain is built from TRBV4-1 and TRBJ2-5; TRBD2 agrees at 15 bases. Unmatched junction bases numbered 4, after V lost 4 bases and J lost 4 bases. Per germline, CDR1 MGHRA and CDR2 YSYEKL. This CDR3 is built from 16 residues. DNA for the CDR3: TGCGCCAGCAGCCGAGGACTAGCGGGGGGGCGAGAGACCCAGTACTTC. Translating it yields CASSRGLAGGRETQYF.

The chain links TRBV12-3 or TRBV12-4 to TRBJ1-1; the D is unclear. This CDR3 contains 12 residues. V was trimmed by 6 bases and J by 9 bases, leaving 14 bases between them. Written as DNA, the CDR3 is TGTGCCAGCAGCCCCTTTGACAATCAAGCTTTCTTT. Protein: CASSPFDNQAFF.

The V and J genes are TRBV2 and TRBJ1-2; tentatively, D is TRBD1 (6 bases). V was cut by 3 bases and J by 4 bases, with 15 bases left in between. The CDR3 totals 15 residues. The germline V gene encodes CDR1 SNHLY and CDR2 FYNNEI. CDR3 protein: CASSEGMGTLYGYTF. As DNA, the CDR3 is TGTGCCAGCAGTGAGGGCATGGGGACACTCTATGGCTACACCTTC. The whole variable domain, filled in from reference TRBV2 and TRBJ1-2, reads EPEVTQTPSHQVTQMGQEVILRCVPISNHLYFYWYRQILGQKVEFLVSFYNNEISEKSEIFDDQFSVERPDGSNFTLKIRSTKLEDSAMYFCASSEGMGTLYGYTFGSGTRLTVV.

The J gene is TRBJ2-3, the V gene TRBV27; 10 positions match TRBD2. Germline CDR1 MNHEY, CDR2 SMNVEV (reference sequence). The CDR3 is 14 residues long. The J segment lost 0 bases and the V segment lost 6 bases, leaving 0 bases of the junction unmatched. In DNA form, the CDR3 reads TGTGCCAGCAGGACTAGCGGGAGCACAGATACGCAGTATTTT. This encodes CASRTSGSTDTQYF.